These T cell receptor beta chains were read from a single sample in a study of spatial heterogeneity in lung cancer. Using its own MiXCR run on the 5' RACE reads, TCRdb lists one record per CDR3 protein. This sample carries about 38,000 distinct CDR3 sequences, under 9% of them seen once, and the ten largest clones take roughly 9.9%. The sequencing here drew on PBMCs, taken at follow-up. All receptors come from a male donor with early-stage non-small cell lung cancer. Both conserved end residues are part of each CDR3.

TRBJ2-5	TRBV20-1	CSATEHGDVQETQYF
TRBJ2-3	TRBV10-1	CASSPAGPHTDTQYF
TRBJ1-1	TRBV5-5	CASSQRVQGDTEAFF
TRBJ1-1	TRBV7-9	CASSQRMAGTEAFF
TRBJ2-2	TRBV19	CASTGLRNGELFF
TRBJ2-2	TRBV5-1	CASSFFWTVSTGELFF
TRBJ1-5	TRBV27	CASRLAPNQPQHF
TRBJ1-2	TRBV30	CASFGTANYGYTF
TRBJ2-3	TRBV7-9	CASSSDSGTDTQYF
TRBJ2-7	TRBV4-2	CASSPDRPYEQYF
TRBJ1-1	TRBV2	CASSEWEGSVAFF
TRBJ2-1	TRBV6-6	CASSTASGQGSAF
TRBJ1-6	TRBV7-8	CVSSLGGPLLISPLHF
TRBJ1-1	TRBV30	CAWRPHYEAFF
TRBJ2-3	TRBV2	CASSEGGARDTQYF
TRBJ2-7	TRBV6-2/TRBV6-3	CASSYDLAGGPSYEQYF
TRBJ1-5	TRBV19	CASSLHNQPQHF
TRBJ2-5	TRBV7-6	CASSARETQYF
TRBJ2-1	TRBV2	CASSTGGEQFF
TRBJ1-1	TRBV7-9	CASSLGGAEAFF
TRBJ1-2	TRBV20-1	CSARDPGLPYGYTF
TRBJ1-5	TRBV6-2/TRBV6-3	CASRPTGGSNQPQHF
TRBJ2-1	TRBV6-5	CASRKGTGVYNEQFF
TRBJ2-5	TRBV12-3/TRBV12-4	CASSLRFPEETQYF
TRBJ1-2	TRBV6-4	CASSGDRVREEYGYTF
TRBJ1-6	TRBV20-1	CSAKVIPGDGSPLHF
TRBJ1-5	TRBV7-9	CASSLAGGNQPQHF
TRBJ2-5	TRBV5-1	CASSPTGQGYEETQYF
TRBJ2-6	TRBV27	CASSFAGANVLTF
TRBJ1-5	TRBV25-1	CASSEWGYQPQHF
TRBJ2-2	TRBV7-8	CASSFGRANTGELFF
TRBJ2-3	TRBV6-4	CASSASGTSGGKVQHTDTQYF
TRBJ1-6	TRBV5-1	CASSQTGTQNSPLHF
TRBJ2-1	TRBV7-2	CASSLAGVYNEQFF
TRBJ2-7	TRBV13	CASSSRDSTSYEQYF
TRBJ2-2	TRBV6-1	CASSPGTGTSNTGELFF
TRBJ2-5	TRBV5-4	CASSPDRETQYF
TRBJ2-1	TRBV7-8	CASSLGPGAVYEQFF
TRBJ2-5	TRBV29-1	CSVTIPGAGETQYF
TRBJ2-6	TRBV5-1	CASSLAVPVSSGANVLTF
TRBJ2-5	TRBV6-1	CASTPSTQTQYF